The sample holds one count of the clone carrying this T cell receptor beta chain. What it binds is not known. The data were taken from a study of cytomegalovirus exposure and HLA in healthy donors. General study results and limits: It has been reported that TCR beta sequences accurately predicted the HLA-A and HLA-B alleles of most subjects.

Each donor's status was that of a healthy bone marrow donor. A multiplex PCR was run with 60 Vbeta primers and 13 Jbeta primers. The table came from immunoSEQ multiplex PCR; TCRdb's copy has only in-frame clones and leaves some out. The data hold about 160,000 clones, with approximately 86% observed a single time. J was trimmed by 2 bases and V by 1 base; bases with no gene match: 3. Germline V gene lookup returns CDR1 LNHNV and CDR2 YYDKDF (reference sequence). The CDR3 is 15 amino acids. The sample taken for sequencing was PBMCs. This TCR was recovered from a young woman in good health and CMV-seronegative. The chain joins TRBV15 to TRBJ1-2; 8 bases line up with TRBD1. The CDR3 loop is CATSRGQGRNYGYTF. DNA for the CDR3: TGTGCCACCAGCAGAGGACAGGGGCGAAACTATGGCTACACCTTC.